This entry lists 2 T cell receptor beta chains sequenced from one sample in a study of graft-versus-host responses after intestinal transplantation. Sequencing was performed with immunoSEQ multiplex PCR; in TCRdb, only in-frame clones are kept and a portion is missing. The repertoire has tens of thousands of clones, 94% of them found once; the top ten carry more than 0.4%. This sample comprised PBMCs, obtained 156 days after intestinal transplant. These receptors all stem from a human patient who received an intestinal transplant, so some T cells may come from the graft donor.

A few counts support this clone. The chain recombines TRBV19 with TRBJ1-2; D gene unclear. This CDR3 region has 13 residues. The germline V gene has CDR1 LNHDA and CDR2 SQIVND (reference sequence). V was pared by 3 bases and J by 8 bases, with 13 bases between. The CDR3 reads CASSIGRVEGYTF. The CDR3 nucleotides read TGTGCCAGTAGTATCGGAAGGGTAGAGGGCTACACCTTC.

The chain joins TRBV4-1 to TRBJ2-1; 9 positions agree with TRBD2. Germline CDR1 MGHRA, CDR2 YSYEKL. With V trimmed by 3 bases and J by 4 bases, 7 bases remained unmatched. CDR3 length equals 16 residues. This chain's CDR3 is CASSHPAGGAYNEQFF. The DNA of the CDR3 is TGCGCCAGCAGCCACCCAGCGGGGGGAGCATACAATGAGCAGTTCTTC.